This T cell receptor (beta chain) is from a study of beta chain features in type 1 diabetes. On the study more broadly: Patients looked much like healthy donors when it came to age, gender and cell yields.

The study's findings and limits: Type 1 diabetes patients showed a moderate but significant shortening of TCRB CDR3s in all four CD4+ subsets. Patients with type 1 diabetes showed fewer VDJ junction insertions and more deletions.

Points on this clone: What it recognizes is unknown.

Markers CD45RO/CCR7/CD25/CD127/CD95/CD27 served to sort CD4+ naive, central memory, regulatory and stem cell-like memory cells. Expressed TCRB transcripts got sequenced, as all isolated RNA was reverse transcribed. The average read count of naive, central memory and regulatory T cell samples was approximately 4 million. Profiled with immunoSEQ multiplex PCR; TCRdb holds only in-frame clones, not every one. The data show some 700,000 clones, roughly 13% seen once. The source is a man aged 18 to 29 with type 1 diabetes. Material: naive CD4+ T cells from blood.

CDR3 amino acids: CASTHSLMQFRDGYTF. CDR3 nucleotide sequence: TGTGCCAGCACTCACAGCTTGATGCAGTTCAGGGATGGCTACACCTTC. The chain couples TRBV7-2 to TRBJ1-2; TRBD1 is a possible D gene (5 bases). V was shortened by 7 bases and J by 6 bases, with 24 bases between the two germline ends. CDR1 is SGHTA and CDR2 is FQGNSA in the germline V gene. The CDR3 totals 16 residues.